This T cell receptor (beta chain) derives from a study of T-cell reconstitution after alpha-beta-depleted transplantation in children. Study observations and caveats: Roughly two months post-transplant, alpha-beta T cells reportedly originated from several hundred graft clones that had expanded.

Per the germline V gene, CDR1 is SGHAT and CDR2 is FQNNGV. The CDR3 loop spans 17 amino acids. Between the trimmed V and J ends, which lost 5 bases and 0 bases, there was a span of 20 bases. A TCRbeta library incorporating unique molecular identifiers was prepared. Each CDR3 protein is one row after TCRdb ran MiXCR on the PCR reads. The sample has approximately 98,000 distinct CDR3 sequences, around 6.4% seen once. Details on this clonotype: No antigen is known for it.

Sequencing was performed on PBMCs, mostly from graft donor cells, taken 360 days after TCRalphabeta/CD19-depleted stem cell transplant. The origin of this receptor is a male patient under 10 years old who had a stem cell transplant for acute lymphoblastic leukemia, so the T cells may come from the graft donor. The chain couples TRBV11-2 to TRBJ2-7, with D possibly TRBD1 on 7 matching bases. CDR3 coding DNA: TGTGCCAGCAGCGAATCAGGGGGTAGCGGATACTCCTACGAGCAGTACTTC. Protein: CASSESGGSGYSYEQYF. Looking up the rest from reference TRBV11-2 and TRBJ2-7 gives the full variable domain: EAGVAQSPRYKIIEKRQSVAFWCNPISGHATLYWYQQILGQGPKLLIQFQNNGVVDDSQLPKDRFSAERLKGVDSTLKIQPAKLEDSAVYLCASSESGGSGYSYEQYFGPGTRLTVT.